This T cell receptor beta chain is drawn from a study of kidney transplant recipient with SARS-CoV-2 infection. This CDR3 spans 15 amino acids. Trimming removed 6 bases from V and 6 bases from J, with 20 bases in between. TCRdb itself ran the reads through MiXCR, one entry per CDR3 protein. This table holds fewer than 250,000 distinct CDR3 sequences, 29% found once. This clonotype was detected many times. Specimen: a blood sample, collected at baseline and on roughly day 110 from a kidney transplant recipient. This chain connects TRBV12-3 or TRBV12-4 to TRBJ1-2; D is possibly TRBD1 (5 bases). The receptor comes from a male patient aged 30 to 40 who had COVID-19 and was a kidney transplant recipient. Some T cells may have originated in the graft donor. This CDR3 reads CASSRGKRVVHGYTF. The DNA of the CDR3 is TGTGCCAGCAGCCGGGGGAAAAGGGTGGTCCATGGCTACACCTTC.